These 22 T cell receptor beta chains came from one sample sequenced in a study of blood T cell repertoires in COVID-19. TCRdb's table, derived via immunoSEQ multiplex PCR, lists solely in-frame clones and lacks some. The sample gives about 280,000 clones, about 83% of which show up once; around 5.8% is in the top ten. Sequencing was done on a sample of PBMCs or T cells enriched from blood (not recorded which). The origin of the receptors is a woman between 40 and 50 years old who had recovered from COVID-19.

This CDR3 is CASSPPGAGVGDTQYF. DNA for the CDR3: TGTGCCAGCTCACCACCGGGAGCGGGAGTAGGAGATACGCAGTATTTT. This chain joins TRBV18 and TRBJ2-3, with 8 bases that match TRBD2. The CDR3 has 16 residues. Per germline, CDR1 KGHSH and CDR2 LQKENI. V shed 0 bases and J 5 bases; nucleotides not matched to a gene: 7.

This chain joins TRBV18 and TRBJ2-7, with 7 bases matching TRBD2. The length of the CDR3 is 14 residues. Germline V gives CDR1 KGHSH, CDR2 LQKENI. Losses at the gene ends were 6 bases for V and 2 bases for J; bases not matched to a gene: 7. The CDR3 DNA follows: TGTGCCAGCTCTTGGGGGAGGGGTACCTACGAGCAGTACTTC. Translating gives CASSWGRGTYEQYF. Full variable domain (outside the CDR3, taken from reference TRBV18 and TRBJ2-7): NAGVMQNPRHLVRRRGQEARLRCSPMKGHSHVYWYRQLPEEGLKFMVYLQKENIIDESGMPKERFSAEFPKEGPSILRIQQVVRGDSAAYFCASSWGRGTYEQYFGPGTRLTVT.

This sequence joins TRBV7-2 and TRBJ2-1, with 7 bases fitting TRBD2. Germline assignment: CDR1 SGHTA and CDR2 FQGNSA. Trimming at V came to 4 bases and at J to 9 bases, leaving 15 bases not matched to a gene. The CDR3 runs 16 residues. CDR3 nucleotide sequence: TGTGCCAGCAGCTCCGCCCCTAGCGGCGCGCCGCGTGAGCAGTTCTTC. It translates to CASSSAPSGAPREQFF.

The chain employs TRBV20-1 and TRBJ2-1; TRBD1 might be the D (6 bases). The CDR3 has 10 residues. Per germline, CDR1 DFQATT and CDR2 SNEGSKA (reference sequence). V gave up 3 bases and J gave up 12 bases, with 9 bases separating them. The CDR3 sequence: CSASRGSQFF. In DNA form, the CDR3 reads TGCAGTGCTAGCAGGGGTTCGCAGTTCTTC.

The chain uses TRBV7-9 and TRBJ2-5, with D possibly being TRBD2 (5 bases). Germline loops: CDR1 SEHNR, CDR2 FQNEAQ (reference sequence). The CDR3 has 13 residues. Trimming shortened V by 7 bases and J by 2 bases, and 11 bases separated the two germline ends. The CDR3 reads CASTVAQQETQYF. CDR3 nucleotides: TGTGCCAGCACCGTAGCGCAACAAGAGACCCAGTACTTC.

The genes are TRBV10-2 and TRBJ2-1; a weak D match, TRBD1 (6 bases). Germline V gene lookup returns CDR1 WSHSY and CDR2 SAAADI. V gave up 9 bases and J gave up 9 bases, with 15 bases separating them. The length of the CDR3 is 12 residues. For the CDR3, the DNA is TGCGCCAGTAGGGGGACGGCTACTGAGCAGTTCTTC. It specifies CASRGTATEQFF.

The chain is built from TRBV6-2 or TRBV6-3 and TRBJ1-4, with D perhaps TRBD1 (5 bases). The CDR3 runs 15 residues. Germline-derived CDR1 and CDR2 are MNHEY and SVGEGT. V gave up 2 bases and J gave up 3 bases, with 10 bases separating them. The CDR3 loop is CASSYGAGSNEKLFF. The DNA of the CDR3 is TGTGCCAGCAGTTACGGGGCGGGATCTAATGAAAAACTGTTTTTT.

This clone showed up just once. The rearrangement joins TRBV7-8 to TRBJ2-7; possible D gene TRBD1, 5 bases. The CDR3 is 18 amino acids. Trimming removed 0 bases at V and 3 bases at J, with 21 bases between. CDR1 is SGHVS, CDR2 FQNEAQ, per germline. CDR3 protein: CASSLAPGWGRIYYEQYF. DNA of the CDR3: TGTGCCAGCAGCTTAGCTCCGGGCTGGGGCAGGATCTACTACGAGCAGTACTTC.

V usage is TRBV20-1 and J usage is TRBJ1-4; 7 bases are a match to TRBD1. This CDR3 has 14 residues. Per the germline V gene, CDR1 is DFQATT and CDR2 is SNEGSKA (reference sequence). V was pared by 3 bases and J by 6 bases, with 7 bases of the junction left unmatched. The CDR3 DNA follows: TGCAGTGCTAGTCCGGGACAGTTATATGAAAAACTGTTTTTT. This sequence encodes CSASPGQLYEKLFF.

The chain recombines TRBV27 with TRBJ2-7, with TRBD2 identical over 14 bases. Germline CDR1 MNHEY, CDR2 SMNVEV (reference sequence). J was trimmed by 5 bases and V by 5 bases; bases with no gene match: 8. The CDR3 is made up of 16 amino acids. CDR3 sequence: CASSRGTSGRLDEQYF. In DNA, the CDR3 is TGTGCCAGCAGTAGGGGGACTAGCGGGAGACTCGACGAGCAGTACTTC.

The chain carries TRBV6-2 or TRBV6-3 and TRBJ1-4, with TRBD1 identical over 8 bases. Germline V lookup: CDR1 MNHEY, CDR2 SVGEGT. The CDR3 totals 15 residues. V lost 4 bases to trimming and J lost 8 bases; unmatched junction nucleotides: 9. The CDR3: CASSWRDRTPEKLFF. CDR3 in DNA: TGTGCCAGCAGTTGGAGGGACAGGACCCCCGAAAAACTGTTTTTT.

The chain combines TRBV4-1 with TRBJ2-7, with 10 bases fitting TRBD1. V dropped 1 base and J dropped 4; count of bases not matched to a gene: 7. Germline CDR1 is MGHRA and CDR2 is YSYEKL. The CDR3 has 16 residues. CDR3 residues: CASSQGGDRGVYEQYF. In nucleotides, the CDR3 is TGCGCCAGCAGCCAAGGGGGGGACAGGGGAGTTTACGAGCAGTACTTC.

This clone was found a few times. V and J are TRBV28 and TRBJ1-1; D may be TRBD1 (6 bases). Trimming stripped 5 bases from V and 5 bases from J, with 15 bases between. The CDR3 extends over 14 amino acids. Per the germline V gene, CDR1 is MDHEN and CDR2 is SYDVKM. Written as DNA, the CDR3 is TGTGCCAGCAGTGCCCCGGGCAGGGGAACTGAAGCTTTCTTT. This gives the protein CASSAPGRGTEAFF. Full variable domain (missing parts from reference TRBV28 and TRBJ1-1): DVKVTQSSRYLVKRTGEKVFLECVQDMDHENMFWYRQDPGLGLRLIYFSYDVKMKEKGDIPEGYSVSREKKERFSLILESASTNQTSMYLCASSAPGRGTEAFFGQGTRLTVV.

The rearrangement links TRBV15 to TRBJ1-5; perhaps TRBD1 as D (5 bases). CDR1 is LNHNV, CDR2 YYDKDF, per germline (reference sequence). CDR3 length: 15 amino acids. Deletions cut 0 bases from V and 7 bases from J, with 13 bases between. As DNA, the CDR3 is TGTGCCACCAGCAGAGATCCTGTCCGGGGGCAGCCCCAGCATTTT. The encoded protein is CATSRDPVRGQPQHF.

This chain uses TRBV7-9 with TRBJ2-2; no definite D call. Germline V gene data show CDR1 as SEHNR and CDR2 as FQNEAQ (reference sequence). Trimming pared 5 bases from V and 0 bases from J, leaving 13 bases between. The CDR3 totals 16 residues. CDR3: CASSPRSSPNTGELFF. For the CDR3, the DNA is TGTGCCAGCAGCCCCCGTTCTTCTCCGAACACCGGGGAGCTGTTTTTT.

This clone appeared once. The rearrangement uses TRBV6-2 or TRBV6-3 and TRBJ2-1; TRBD2 matches 8 bases. V lost 2 bases and J lost 7; bases outside the gene matches: 7. Germline CDR1 and CDR2: MNHEY and SVGEGT. There are 15 residues in the CDR3. The CDR3 protein is CASSYHGLARNEQFF. The CDR3 DNA follows: TGTGCCAGCAGTTACCACGGACTAGCTAGGAATGAGCAGTTCTTC.

In nucleotides, the CDR3 is TGCGCCAGCACTTCCGGGACAGCTAACTATGGCTACACCTTC. Protein sequence: CASTSGTANYGYTF. V usage is TRBV5-1 and J usage is TRBJ1-2; 7 positions match TRBD1. Germline loops: CDR1 SGHRS, CDR2 YFSETQ. The CDR3 runs 14 residues. V shed 6 bases, J shed 0 bases, and the junction held 5 bases outside the gene matches.

About this clone: The sample has other DNA sequences that encode this CDR3 too. The J gene is TRBJ2-5, the V gene TRBV20-1; D is undetermined. Between the trimmed V and J ends, which lost 3 bases and 4 bases, there was a span of 3 bases. The CDR3 is 10 residues long. Germline-derived CDR1 and CDR2 are DFQATT and SNEGSKA (reference sequence). CDR3 DNA: TGCAGTGCTAGGAGAGAGACCCAGTACTTC. Translated: CSARRETQYF.

The chain joins TRBV28 to TRBJ2-2; TRBD1 matches 7 bases. With V trimmed by 3 bases and J by 3 bases, 7 bases remained unmatched. The CDR3 contains 16 residues. Germline loops: CDR1 MDHEN, CDR2 SYDVKM. The DNA of the CDR3 is TGTGCCAGCAGTTTCCTGGACAGGATGGACACCGGGGAGCTGTTTTTT. Protein sequence: CASSFLDRMDTGELFF.

V and J are TRBV5-1 and TRBJ1-1; D call uncertain. Trimming took off 2 bases at V and 4 bases at J, with 15 bases between the two ends. Germline loops: CDR1 SGHRS, CDR2 YFSETQ. The CDR3 runs 15 residues. In DNA, the CDR3 is TGCGCCAGCAGCTTTAGGGAACCGCGGGCCACTGAAGCTTTCTTT. It translates to CASSFREPRATEAFF.

The chain recombines TRBV4-3 with TRBJ2-3; TRBD2 might be the D (5 bases). From germline, CDR1 is LGHNA and CDR2 YSLEER. The V end lost 7 bases, the J end lost 6 bases, and 17 bases lay between the germline ends. The CDR3 loop spans 14 amino acids. The CDR3 region has the DNA TGCGCCAGCAAAAGCGGCAAGGGTGGCGATACGCAGTATTTT. It specifies CASKSGKGGDTQYF.

The J gene is TRBJ2-1, the V gene TRBV9, with D perhaps TRBD2 (5 bases). Trimming shortened V by 0 bases and J by 13 bases, and 14 bases separated the two germline ends. Germline V CDR1 and CDR2: SGDLS, YYNGEE. CDR3 size: 13 residues. CDR3 nucleotide sequence: TGTGCCAGCAGCGTAGAGGAGGTGGCAGATCAGTTCTTC. Protein: CASSVEEVADQFF.